The text below deals with one T cell receptor beta chain. Its antigen is not known. The source of the sample is a study of cytomegalovirus exposure and HLA in healthy donors. The overall study: A data release that came early held tens of millions of unique TCRs from HLA-typed donors. Study-level points and caveats: Judged likely to be a sequencing artifact was a cluster of highly shared sequence variants. Information on immune exposure was restricted to one variable (CMV serostatus). From TCR beta sequences, most subjects' HLA-A and HLA-B alleles were reportedly predicted accurately.

The PCR had 60 Vbeta and 13 Jbeta primers. The protocol was immunoSEQ multiplex PCR, while the TCRdb copy is restricted to in-frame clones and leaves out a portion. The table shows around 69,000 clones, with 70% occurring only once. Germline V gene sequence: CDR1 SGHNT, CDR2 YYREEE (reference sequence). The CDR3 sequence is 12 residues long. Deletions cut 3 bases from V and 4 bases from J, with 8 bases between. This TCR derives from a woman in her fifties or sixties in good health and CMV-seropositive. Sequencing was done on a sample of PBMCs. The chain employs TRBV5-4 and TRBJ2-7; D is uncertain. The chain's CDR3 is CASSSGAYEQYF. In DNA form, the CDR3 reads TGTGCCAGCAGCTCAGGCGCGTACGAGCAGTACTTC.